The sequence of this TCR beta chain was determined in a study of cytomegalovirus exposure and HLA in healthy donors. Vbeta (60) and Jbeta (13) primers were used in the PCR. Measured with immunoSEQ multiplex PCR; TCRdb has only the in-frame clones, and not every one. Here the sample spans approximately 190,000 clones, more than 60% being singletons. A note on this clone: Antigen specificity is unknown.

Overall study results and limits: Most sequenced TCRs were rare (though some public TCRs occurred in many donors).

The V gene lost 5 bases and the J gene lost 8 bases, with 15 bases spanning the gap. This CDR3 comprises 13 residues. Germline V CDR1 and CDR2: SEHNR, FQNEAQ (reference sequence). The sample comprised PBMCs. The V gene is TRBV7-9, the J gene TRBJ1-2; maybe TRBD1 (5 bases). The TCR sequence derives from a woman younger than 45 in good health and CMV-seropositive. CDR3 residues: CASSPYGAWGYTF. The CDR3 region has the DNA TGTGCCAGCAGCCCTTATGGGGCGTGGGGCTACACCTTC.